The 29 T cell receptor beta chains in this list originate from one sample, sequenced in a study of CD8+ T cells in alopecia areata. Following RNA extraction, reverse transcription yielded cDNA that acted as the sequencing template. The table came from immunoSEQ multiplex PCR; TCRdb's copy has only in-frame clones and leaves some out. The repertoire has 140,000 to 150,000 clones, less than 65% of them found once; the top ten carry 30% to 45%. The sample comprised CD8+ T cells sorted from blood. The origin of the receptors is a human donor in good health.

The chain has TRBV13 and TRBJ2-7; TRBD1 or TRBD2 may be the D gene (5 bases each). Germline loops: CDR1 PRHDT, CDR2 FYEKMQ (reference sequence). The CDR3 loop spans 14 amino acids. Trimming shortened V by 5 bases and J by 2 bases, and 13 bases separated the two germline ends. The CDR3 sequence is CASSHGTRTYEQYF. CDR3 sequence (DNA): TGTGCCAGCAGCCACGGGACCAGAACCTACGAGCAGTACTTC.

The chain couples TRBV29-1 to TRBJ1-2; D is uncertain. This CDR3 is 12 amino acids long. CDR1 and CDR2 (germline): SQVTM, ANQGSEA. V was trimmed by 0 bases and J by 7 bases, leaving 9 bases between them. In DNA form, the CDR3 reads TGCAGCGTTGAAGATCTCCTGGGTGGCTACACCTTC. Its translation is CSVEDLLGGYTF.

Here the CDR3 reads CASSLRTGHYEQYF. Here the CDR3 DNA reads TGTGCCAGCAGTCTACGGACAGGGCACTACGAGCAGTACTTC. V usage is TRBV6-6 and J usage is TRBJ2-7; 8 bases are shared with TRBD1. Germline V lookup: CDR1 MNHNY, CDR2 SVGAGI (reference sequence). V shed 5 bases, J shed 3 bases, and the junction held 6 bases outside the gene matches. CDR3 length: 14 amino acids.

This clone was seen a handful of times. This chain links TRBV9 with TRBJ1-2; D unresolved. Germline values: CDR1 SGDLS, CDR2 YYNGEE. The CDR3 is 13 amino acids. Trimming took off 5 bases at V and 0 bases at J, with 8 bases between the two ends. CDR3: CASRTTTNYGYTF. CDR3 nucleotide sequence: TGTGCCAGCAGGACAACGACTAACTATGGCTACACCTTC.

V usage is TRBV25-1 and J usage is TRBJ1-1; D uncertain. The CDR3 is made up of 13 amino acids. Germline V gene sequence: CDR1 MGHDK, CDR2 SYGVNS. Trimming shortened V by 4 bases and J by 5 bases, and 11 bases separated the two germline ends. The CDR3 loop reads CASSAGLLTEAFF. In nucleotides, the CDR3 is TGTGCCAGCAGTGCCGGGCTTTTGACTGAAGCTTTCTTT.

This clone was counted a few times. V usage is TRBV9 and J usage is TRBJ2-3, with 10 bases matching TRBD2. Per germline, CDR1 SGDLS and CDR2 YYNGEE. V was clipped by 3 bases and J by 3 bases; unmatched bases: 4. The length of the CDR3 is 15 residues. The CDR3 sequence: CASSASSGRTDTQYF. The CDR3 coding sequence is TGTGCCAGCAGCGCCTCTAGCGGGAGAACAGATACGCAGTATTTT.

This clone has a handful of counts. This rearrangement joins TRBV15 to TRBJ2-6, with 11 bases matching TRBD2. The CDR3 contains 18 residues. V lost 0 bases and J lost 0; bases outside the gene matches: 1. Germline-derived CDR1 and CDR2 are LNHNV and YYDKDF (reference sequence). CDR3 bases: TGTGCCACCAGCAGAGATGGACTAGCGGGCTCTGGGGCCAACGTCCTGACTTTC. Residues: CATSRDGLAGSGANVLTF.

V and J are TRBV14 and TRBJ2-1; no clear D. Trimming took off 0 bases at V and 10 bases at J, with 10 bases between the two ends. The CDR3 contains 13 residues. Germline lookup yields CDR1 SGHDN and CDR2 FVKESK. The CDR3 region is CASSQDALMEQFF. In DNA, the CDR3 is TGTGCCAGCAGCCAAGATGCCTTGATGGAGCAGTTCTTC.

This chain uses TRBV29-1 with TRBJ2-7; 9 nucleotides align to TRBD1. Germline V gene sequence: CDR1 SQVTM, CDR2 ANQGSEA. V shed 7 bases and J 2 bases; nucleotides not matched to a gene: 3. This CDR3 is built from 12 residues. The CDR3 region has the DNA TGCAGCGCCGGGACAGGGACCTACGAGCAGTACTTC. It encodes CSAGTGTYEQYF.

This chain links TRBV4-1 with TRBJ2-7; D is unresolved. Per germline, CDR1 MGHRA and CDR2 YSYEKL. This CDR3 contains 14 residues. The V gene lost 4 bases and the J gene lost 0 bases, with 10 bases spanning the gap. CDR3 coding DNA: TGCGCCAGCAGCCCGTACCAAAGCTCCTACGAGCAGTACTTC. It encodes CASSPYQSSYEQYF.

In this sample, this clone turned up a few times. This chain joins TRBV5-6 and TRBJ2-7, with D possibly TRBD2 on 6 matching bases. The CDR3 consists of 14 residues. V shed 4 bases and J shed 2 bases, with 13 bases lying between them. CDR1 SGHDT and CDR2 YYEEEE come from the germline V gene. CDR3 nucleotides: TGTGCCAGCAGCCCAGGTACGGGGGCCTACGAGCAGTACTTC. Translating it yields CASSPGTGAYEQYF.

With respect to this clone: The sample has other DNA sequences that encode this CDR3 too. The rearrangement joins TRBV27 to TRBJ2-7; 9 bases fit TRBD2. Unmatched junction bases numbered 0, after V lost 2 bases and J lost 4 bases. This CDR3 spans 13 amino acids. CDR1 and CDR2 (germline): MNHEY, SMNVEV (reference sequence). The CDR3 is CASSLTSGYEQYF. For the CDR3, the DNA is TGTGCCAGCAGTTTAACTAGCGGGTACGAGCAGTACTTC.

This clone was seen just once. The chain is built from TRBV29-1 and TRBJ1-1; 8 bases are shared with TRBD1. This CDR3 is 14 amino acids long. Germline trimming cut 1 base from V and 8 bases from J; bases unmatched to any gene: 9. CDR1 and CDR2 from the germline V gene are SQVTM and ANQGSEA. As DNA, the CDR3 is TGCAGCGTTGAAGTTCGAGGACAGGGTGGGGAAGCTTTCTTT. Protein sequence: CSVEVRGQGGEAFF.

This clone was picked up one time. The CDR3: CAWSSGTGGTYEQYF. CDR3 coding DNA: TGTGCCTGGAGTTCGGGGACAGGGGGCACCTACGAGCAGTACTTC. The chain couples TRBV30 to TRBJ2-7, with TRBD1 matching 12 bases. Germline V gene data show CDR1 as GTSNPN and CDR2 as SVGIG (reference sequence). This CDR3 has 15 amino acids. Trimming cost V 2 bases and J 2 bases; bases outside gene matches: 4. Filled out from reference TRBV30 and TRBJ2-7, the complete variable domain reads SQTIHQWPATLVQPVGSPLSLECTVEGTSNPNLYWYRQAAGRGLQLLFYSVGIGQISSEVPQNLSASRPQDRQFILSSKKLLLSDSGFYLCAWSSGTGGTYEQYFGPGTRLTVT.

The gene calls are TRBV9 and TRBJ2-7; 10 bases agree with TRBD1. CDR3 length: 14 amino acids. After removal of 4 bases from V and 1 base from J, the junction contained 2 bases not matched to a gene. Germline CDR1 is SGDLS and CDR2 is YYNGEE. This CDR3 is CASSRDRGSYEQYF. The CDR3, as DNA: TGTGCCAGCAGCAGGGACAGGGGATCCTACGAGCAGTACTTC.

The chain has TRBV5-1 and TRBJ2-7, with 7 bases identical to TRBD2. This CDR3 comprises 14 residues. Germline lookup yields CDR1 SGHRS and CDR2 YFSETQ. The V segment lost 3 bases and the J segment 2 bases; nucleotides outside the gene matches: 5. The CDR3 coding sequence is TGCGCCAGCAGCTGGGCGGGAGATGCCTACGAGCAGTACTTC. It codes for CASSWAGDAYEQYF.

Here the CDR3 DNA reads TGTGCCAGCAGTGAAGGGGACAGGCAAACTGAAGCTTTCTTT. The encoded protein is CASSEGDRQTEAFF. This sequence joins TRBV2 and TRBJ1-1, with TRBD1 matching 8 bases. After removal of 1 base from V and 5 bases from J, the junction contained 3 bases not matched to a gene. Germline CDR1 reads SNHLY; CDR2 reads FYNNEI. The CDR3 is 14 amino acids.

The CDR3 DNA sequence: TGTGCCAGCAGCGGCGAGACCCAGTACTTC. Encoded protein: CASSGETQYF. The rearrangement uses TRBV11-2 and TRBJ2-5; D is uncertain. The CDR3 spans 10 residues. The germline CDR1 and CDR2 sequences are SGHAT and FQNNGV. The ends were cut back, 5 bases at V and 5 bases at J, with 3 bases in the middle.

This clone was seen only a few times. The CDR3 DNA sequence: TGTGCCAGCAGCCTGAGGTACGAGCAGTACTTC. Translation gives CASSLRYEQYF. This sequence joins TRBV13 and TRBJ2-7, with unresolved D. Germline CDR1 reads PRHDT; CDR2 reads FYEKMQ (reference sequence). This CDR3 has 11 amino acids. V shed 5 bases and J shed 4 bases, with 6 bases lying between them.

The chain links TRBV11-2 to TRBJ2-3; perhaps TRBD2 as D (5 bases). Germline CDR1 SGHAT, CDR2 FQNNGV. The CDR3 sequence is 14 residues long. Trimming took 0 bases from V and 2 from J, leaving 6 bases between them. The CDR3 loop is CASSLDLATDTQYF. The CDR3 nucleotides read TGTGCCAGCAGCTTAGACCTAGCCACAGATACGCAGTATTTT.

This chain joins TRBV5-1 and TRBJ2-1, with D unresolved. The CDR3 runs 15 residues. V was pared by 5 bases and J by 7 bases, with 19 bases between. Germline values: CDR1 SGHRS, CDR2 YFSETQ. The CDR3 DNA is TGCGCCAGCAGACGGTGGCGCCGATTACTAAATGAGCAGTTCTTC. The encoded protein is CASRRWRRLLNEQFF.

This clone was observed a handful of times. The same CDR3 can be traced to other DNA sequences in this sample. V is TRBV29-1 and J is TRBJ1-2; D is ambiguous. CDR1 is SQVTM and CDR2 is ANQGSEA in the germline V gene. The CDR3 is 11 residues long. V lost 4 bases to trimming and J lost 6 bases, with 9 bases between them. The CDR3 protein is CSVGTRHGYTF. DNA for the CDR3: TGCAGCGTTGGGACCAGGCATGGCTACACCTTC.

The chain carries TRBV25-1 and TRBJ2-7; TRBD1 is a possible D gene (5 bases). CDR3 size: 13 residues. Germline loops: CDR1 MGHDK, CDR2 SYGVNS. V lost 1 base to trimming and J lost 6 bases, with 10 bases between them. DNA for the CDR3: TGTGCCAGCAGTGAATCCGATAGGGGCGAGCAGTACTTC. It yields the protein CASSESDRGEQYF.

The V gene is TRBV4-1, the J gene TRBJ2-2, with D hard to call. CDR3 length: 14 amino acids. The V gene lost 1 base and the J gene lost 4 bases, with 7 bases spanning the gap. Germline V gene sequence: CDR1 MGHRA, CDR2 YSYEKL. CDR3 nucleotide sequence: TGCGCCAGCAGCCAAGCTCAGATCACCGGGGAGCTGTTTTTT. It yields the protein CASSQAQITGELFF.

The chain uses TRBV7-9 and TRBJ2-7; 7 bases line up with TRBD1. Germline trimming cut 8 bases from V and 1 base from J; bases unmatched to any gene: 2. CDR3 length: 12 amino acids. Per the germline V gene, CDR1 is SEHNR and CDR2 is FQNEAQ (reference sequence). The CDR3 DNA follows: TGTGCCAGCGGGGACAGTTCCTACGAGCAGTACTTC. The encoded protein is CASGDSSYEQYF.

The rearrangement links TRBV4-1 to TRBJ1-1; D unresolved. CDR3 length equals 14 residues. V lost 8 bases to trimming and J lost 4 bases, with 17 bases between them. Germline CDR1 MGHRA, CDR2 YSYEKL. In DNA, the CDR3 is TGCGCCAGCTCATTAACCGGGTGGACCACTGAAGCTTTCTTT. Translating it yields CASSLTGWTTEAFF.

This chain uses TRBV29-1 with TRBJ2-2; TRBD2 might be the D (5 bases). CDR3 length equals 13 residues. Germline loops: CDR1 SQVTM, CDR2 ANQGSEA. V lost 4 bases, J lost 2 bases, and 8 bases lay in between. In DNA, the CDR3 is TGCAGCGTTGTCCGACTAAACACCGGGGAGCTGTTTTTT. Protein: CSVVRLNTGELFF.

The CDR3 DNA follows: TGTGCCAGCAGCTCTGCCATCCGGGCAAAAGAGACCCAGTACTTC. It codes for CASSSAIRAKETQYF. The chain uses TRBV7-9 and TRBJ2-5; no clear D gene. Germline V gives CDR1 SEHNR, CDR2 FQNEAQ (reference sequence). There are 15 residues in the CDR3. Trimming took 4 bases from V and 3 from J, leaving 15 bases between them.

The table lists this clone with many counts. The J gene is TRBJ2-3, the V gene TRBV6-4; perhaps TRBD2 as D (6 bases). Trimming stripped 8 bases from V and 0 bases from J, with 9 bases between. The CDR3 spans 13 residues. The germline CDR1 and CDR2 sequences are MRHNA and SNTAGT. CDR3 nucleotides: TGTGCCAGCGCCGGGACTAGCACAGATACGCAGTATTTT. Translating it yields CASAGTSTDTQYF.